The rows below give T cell receptor beta chains drawn from one sample of a study of blood T cell repertoires in COVID-19. Sequencing was performed with immunoSEQ multiplex PCR; in TCRdb, only in-frame clones are kept and a portion is missing. The sample holds some 24,000 clones, less than 90% seen once. The specimen sequenced was peripheral blood. The receptors come from a man in his sixties or seventies with COVID-19, enrolled during active disease. Each CDR3 is given with its conserved first and last residue. D genes are given only for firm matches. Size is omitted from some rows. Given values are once, few, many or a class for expanded clones.

-	TRBV6-2/TRBV6-3	-	TRBJ2-7	TGTGCCAGCAGTTACTCCAGTGCCCTTGAGCAGTACTTC	CASSYSSALEQYF
TRBD1	TRBV20-1	-	TRBJ2-7	TGCAGTGCTAGTCTCGGGAACAGGGGGCACTACGAGCAGTACTTC	CSASLGNRGHYEQYF
TRBD2	TRBV7-2	-	TRBJ2-1	TGTGCCAGCAGCCCGGGACTAGGACGATACAATGAGCAGTTCTTC	CASSPGLGRYNEQFF
TRBD1	TRBV27	once	TRBJ2-3	TGTGCCAGCAGTTCAGGGGGAGATACGCAGTATTTT	CASSSGGDTQYF
TRBD1	TRBV19	-	TRBJ1-5	TGTGCCAGTAGTCCACAGGGGAACCAGCCCCAGCATTTT	CASSPQGNQPQHF
TRBD1	TRBV9	-	TRBJ2-2	TGTGCCAGCAGCGTCTCGATGGGACAGGGGTTGCACACCGGGGAGCTGTTTTTT	CASSVSMGQGLHTGELFF
-	TRBV11-2	-	TRBJ1-1	TGTGCCAGCAGCTTAGCCCTAGGCGGGGGCGCAGGGGTAAGAGCTGAAGCTTTCTTT	CASSLALGGGAGVRAEAFF
TRBD1	TRBV7-9	-	TRBJ2-7	TGTGCCAGCAGCTCTCCGGGACAGAGCTCCTACGAGCAGTACTTC	CASSSPGQSSYEQYF
TRBD1	TRBV19	few	TRBJ1-6	TGTGCCAGTAGTATAGGGACAGGGGGGAATTCACCCCTCCACTTT	CASSIGTGGNSPLHF
-	TRBV11-2	-	TRBJ1-2	TGTGCCAGCAGCTCCCGCAGGCCGGGGGAGTACTATGGCTACACCTTC	CASSSRRPGEYYGYTF
TRBD2	TRBV4-1	-	TRBJ2-5	TGCGCCAGCAGCCTGGCGGGAGTGGAGACCCAGTACTTC	CASSLAGVETQYF
TRBD2	TRBV19	-	TRBJ2-5	TGTGCCAGTCGCGGACTAGCTCGGGAGACCCAGTACTTC	CASRGLARETQYF
-	TRBV19	-	TRBJ2-1	TGTGCCAGTAGTTCCCCTGGCGGAGCAGCTTACAATGAGCAGTTCTTC	CASSSPGGAAYNEQFF
TRBD1	TRBV20-1	-	TRBJ2-3	TGCAGTGCTGACGGGACAGTCTCGTATTTT	CSADGTVSYF
TRBD1	TRBV7-9	-	TRBJ2-7	TGTGCCAGCAGCGGGGACAGGGTCGAGCAGTACTTC	CASSGDRVEQYF
-	TRBV19	few	TRBJ1-5	TGTGCCACCCACGGTGCGGGGCAGCCCCAGCATTTT	CATHGAGQPQHF
TRBD1	TRBV11-2	-	TRBJ1-1	TGTGCCAGCAGCTTAGATCTGAACAGGGGGCGCGGAGCTTTCTTT	CASSLDLNRGRGAFF
-	TRBV5-8	-	TRBJ2-7	TGTGCCAGCAGCTTGAGGGGCGGACAGTCCTACGAGCAGTACTTC	CASSLRGGQSYEQYF
-	TRBV9	-	TRBJ1-4	TGTGCCAGCAGTGGGCACCCTAATGAAAAACTGTTTTTT	CASSGHPNEKLFF
TRBD1	TRBV27	large	TRBJ1-1	TGTGCCAGCACACTTGACAGGGGGCGTAACACTGAAGCTTTCTTT	CASTLDRGRNTEAFF
TRBD1	TRBV6-5	-	TRBJ1-2	TGTGCCAGCAGTTACTACAGGGGCCCTAACTATGGCTACACCTTC	CASSYYRGPNYGYTF
-	TRBV6-5	-	TRBJ2-5	TGTGCCAGCAGTTACGAGGGAGGTTGGAGAAGGCAGACCCAGTACTTC	CASSYEGGWRRQTQYF
TRBD1	TRBV27	-	TRBJ2-2	TGTGCCAGCAGTGGACAGGGGGGCACCGGGGAGCTGTTTTTT	CASSGQGGTGELFF
TRBD2	TRBV30	once	TRBJ2-5	TGTGCCTGGAGTGTACGGGGGGGTAGGGAGACCCAGTACTTC	CAWSVRGGRETQYF
TRBD1	TRBV2	-	TRBJ1-3	TGTGCCAGCAGGCTGAACAGGGGGTCTGGAAACACCATATATTTT	CASRLNRGSGNTIYF
TRBD1	TRBV3-1/TRBV3-2	-	TRBJ1-2	TGTGCCAGCAGCCCCTTGGAGGGGGCATGGGGCTACACCTTC	CASSPLEGAWGYTF
-	TRBV18	-	TRBJ1-1	TGTGCCAGCTCACTGAACTTCAGGGTGAGTAGGAACACTGAAGCTTTCTTT	CASSLNFRVSRNTEAFF
TRBD1	TRBV6-6	-	TRBJ2-3	TGTGCCAGCAGGGGCCAGGGGGCGATGGATACGCAGTATTTT	CASRGQGAMDTQYF
TRBD1	TRBV5-1	-	TRBJ1-6	TGCGCCAGCAGCGCACCGGGACAGAATTCACCCCTCCACTTT	CASSAPGQNSPLHF
TRBD1	TRBV12-3/TRBV12-4	once	TRBJ2-7	TGTGCCAGCAGCCCCGGGACAGTCTACGAGCAGTACTTC	CASSPGTVYEQYF
TRBD1	TRBV13	-	TRBJ2-7	TGTGCCAGCAGCTCCCGGGGGACAGGGGAGGGCGAGCAGTACTTC	CASSSRGTGEGEQYF
TRBD2	TRBV6-5	-	TRBJ2-7	TGTGCCAGCTGGGGAGCGGGAGGGCCCCTCTACGAGCAGTACTTC	CASWGAGGPLYEQYF
-	TRBV30	-	TRBJ1-1	TGTGCCTGGAGTATTCAGGTGAACACTGAAGCTTTCTTT	CAWSIQVNTEAFF
-	TRBV7-8	-	TRBJ1-2	TGTGCCAGCAGACCCCCCGGGGAGAGCTACTACACCTTC	CASRPPGESYYTF
-	TRBV11-2	-	TRBJ2-3	TGTGCCAGCACCCAGCGGGCGAGCACAGATACGCAGTATTTT	CASTQRASTDTQYF
-	TRBV2	-	TRBJ1-5	TGTGCCAGCAGTTGGGGGGGAAATCAGCCCCAGCATTTT	CASSWGGNQPQHF
TRBD1	TRBV30	-	TRBJ1-2	TGTGCCTGGAAAAGACAGGGAGTGGACTATGGCTACACCTTC	CAWKRQGVDYGYTF
-	TRBV27	once	TRBJ1-6	TGTGCCAGCAGTTCCCTCGGGGGGGCTAATTCACCCCTCCACTTT	CASSSLGGANSPLHF
-	TRBV27	-	TRBJ2-3	TGTGCCAGCAGTTTATCGGACAGTCCGTGGGATACGCAGTATTTT	CASSLSDSPWDTQYF
-	TRBV11-2	-	TRBJ1-1	TGTGCCAGCAGCTTCGGTGCCACTGAAGCTTTCTTT	CASSFGATEAFF
-	TRBV5-1	-	TRBJ2-2	TGCGCCAGTTCAGGGGTAGCGAACACCGGGGAGCTGTTTTTT	CASSGVANTGELFF
-	TRBV20-1	once	TRBJ2-5	TGCAGTGCTCTTAAAGAGACCCAGTACTTC	CSALKETQYF
-	TRBV5-1	-	TRBJ2-2	TGCGCCAGCAGCTTGCAGGGGAACACCGGGGAGCTGTTTTTT	CASSLQGNTGELFF
-	TRBV15	once	TRBJ2-1	TGTGCCACCAGCGGCGCCGGGAATGAGCAGTTCTTC	CATSGAGNEQFF
TRBD1	TRBV29-1	-	TRBJ2-7	TGCAGCGTTGAAGATCCTGACGGACAGGGCTACGAGCAGTACTTC	CSVEDPDGQGYEQYF
TRBD1	TRBV19	-	TRBJ1-5	TGTGCCAGTAGTACGGGACAGGGTTTAGAGAATCAGCCCCAGCATTTT	CASSTGQGLENQPQHF
TRBD1	TRBV5-4	-	TRBJ2-3	TGTGCCAGCAGCTCTAGGACAGGGCGCACAGATACGCAGTATTTT	CASSSRTGRTDTQYF
-	TRBV4-1	-	TRBJ1-2	TGCGCCAGCAGCCAAGCTGGGCAGGGGATTGGCTACACCTTC	CASSQAGQGIGYTF
TRBD2	TRBV6-6	few	TRBJ2-3	TGTGCCAGCAGCCTTAGGGACTACCACACAGATACGCAGTATTTT	CASSLRDYHTDTQYF
TRBD2	TRBV5-1	-	TRBJ2-3	TGCGCCAGCAGCTATGGACTAGCGGGGGGAAGCACAGATACGCAGTATTTT	CASSYGLAGGSTDTQYF
-	TRBV3-1/TRBV3-2	-	TRBJ1-4	TGTGCCAGCAGCCGTCAGGGCAATGAAAAACTGTTTTTT	CASSRQGNEKLFF
-	TRBV7-8	-	TRBJ2-5	TGTGCCAGCACTCGGACCCACGGAGGTCAAGAGACCCAGTACTTC	CASTRTHGGQETQYF
TRBD2	TRBV19	-	TRBJ2-2	TGTGCCAGTAGTATCAACCGGGACTATCCTTCCGGGGAGCTGTTTTTT	CASSINRDYPSGELFF